This TCR beta chain was captured in a study of blood T cells in healthy people across ages. Using a J-beta primer mix together with a sample-barcoded 5' primer, a second PCR was run for roughly 7 to 12 cycles. All cDNA molecules were each tagged by a template-switch adaptor with 12 random nucleotides. MiXCR was run by TCRdb on the 5' RACE reads, yielding one entry per CDR3 protein. The sample has roughly 1,100,000 distinct CDR3 sequences; roughly a quarter are singletons. V gave up 6 bases and J gave up 4 bases; unmatched junction bases: 6. This CDR3 has 14 amino acids. Germline-derived CDR1 and CDR2 are MDHEN and SYDVKM. This same sample was also taken into another study, of T cells of mothers and their children. That report notes: Whether pairs are related or unrelated, thymic selection shapes their TCR recombination output in much the same way. Related mother-child pairs showed slightly higher but non-significant overlap than unrelated pairs.

The rearrangement links TRBV28 to TRBJ1-3, with TRBD1 identical over 7 bases. The material sequenced was blood. The TCR originated in a girl aged 2-10 years in good health. The CDR3 here is CASSKPGQGNTIYF. The CDR3, as DNA: TGTGCCAGCAGCAAACCGGGACAGGGAAACACCATATATTTT. Looking up the rest from reference TRBV28 and TRBJ1-3 gives the full variable domain: DVKVTQSSRYLVKRTGEKVFLECVQDMDHENMFWYRQDPGLGLRLIYFSYDVKMKEKGDIPEGYSVSREKKERFSLILESASTNQTSMYLCASSKPGQGNTIYFGEGSWLTVV.